Detailed here is one TCR beta chain. The entry originates in a study of blood T cell repertoires in COVID-19. Study context: Acute and convalescent COVID-19 specimens originated in the United States, Italy and Spain. From T cells, B-cell-depleted T cells, or PBMCs came the material, which was cDNA or gDNA.

Individuals aged roughly 18 to 100 years were recruited from some 26 US areas. Per the original methods: Reference gene primer amplification in the assay estimated nucleated cell counts. Here immunoSEQ multiplex PCR was the method, and the copy in TCRdb shows in-frame clones only, minus some. V and J calls and clone size are as listed in that table; D and trimming were resolved from the DNA. The profile covers about 280,000 clones, with 75% to 90% appearing a single time and 2% to 3% taken by the ten largest. This CDR3 region has 13 residues. V was clipped by 2 bases and J by 0 bases, with 5 bases between them. CDR1 SGHAT and CDR2 FQNNGV come from the germline V gene.

The source is a woman aged 45-60 years who had recovered from COVID-19. The sample was PBMCs or T cells enriched from blood (not recorded which). This chain connects TRBV11-2 to TRBJ2-7; D not resolved. CDR3 protein: CASSLQDSYEQYF. In nucleotides, the CDR3 is TGTGCCAGCAGCTTACAGGACTCCTACGAGCAGTACTTC.